This TCR beta chain was documented in a study of blood T cell repertoires in COVID-19. Study at large: Acute-phase and convalescent COVID-19 samples originated in the United States, Italy and Spain. The analysed material was cDNA or gDNA that came from T cells, B-cell-depleted T cells, or PBMCs.

This clone occurred a few times. Authors' analysis steps: The authors estimated nucleated cell counts from reference gene primer amplification. Sequenced by immunoSEQ multiplex PCR; TCRdb stores in-frame clones only, minus some. That table supplies the V and J calls and clone size; D and trimming were determined from the DNA. The sample carries hundreds of thousands of clones, around 89% recorded once. The CDR3 loop spans 13 amino acids. V was shortened by 3 bases and J by 5 bases, with 9 bases between the two germline ends. CDR1 SGHNT and CDR2 YYREEE come from the germline V gene (reference sequence).

Sample: peripheral blood. The receptor's source is a woman aged 40 to 55 who had recovered from COVID-19. The chain carries TRBV5-4 and TRBJ2-1, with D possibly TRBD2 on 5 matching bases. The CDR3 protein is CASSWENDNEQFF. The CDR3 DNA sequence: TGTGCCAGCAGCTGGGAGAACGACAATGAGCAGTTCTTC.